This record covers a single TCR beta chain. This may be a read error: a much more frequent sequence differs by one nucleotide. For the second PCR, which ran for about 6 to 11 cycles, a sample-barcoded 5' primer and a J-beta primer mix were used. Every cDNA was tagged by a template-switch adaptor with 12 random nucleotides. TCRdb processed the 5' RACE reads anew with MiXCR; each CDR3 protein has one entry. The data contain about 780,000 distinct CDR3 sequences, 35% to 60% of them seen just once; the ten biggest clones take up around 18%. This record comes from a study of blood T cells in healthy people across ages. The donors, healthy Caucasians from Russia, were aged roughly 6 to 100. Per sample, at least 5 micrograms of total RNA were extracted. From germline, CDR1 is SNHLY and CDR2 FYNNEI. Trimming shortened V by 2 bases and J by 4 bases, and 5 bases separated the two germline ends. The CDR3 covers 12 residues.

The receptor was isolated from an elderly man in good health. J is TRBJ1-2 and V is TRBV2; D ambiguous. Sequenced sample: blood. The DNA of the CDR3 is TGTGCCAGCAGTGAAAACAGCTATGGCTACACCTTC. Its translation is CASSENSYGYTF.